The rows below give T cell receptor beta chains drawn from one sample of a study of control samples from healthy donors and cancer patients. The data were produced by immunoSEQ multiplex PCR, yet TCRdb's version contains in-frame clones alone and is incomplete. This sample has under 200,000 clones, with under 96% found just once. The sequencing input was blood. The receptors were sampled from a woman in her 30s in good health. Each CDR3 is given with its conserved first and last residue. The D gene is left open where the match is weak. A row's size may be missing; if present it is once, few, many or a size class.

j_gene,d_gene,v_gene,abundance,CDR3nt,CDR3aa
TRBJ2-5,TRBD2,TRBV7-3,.,TGTGCCAGCAGCTTCCGGGGAGGGGAGGAGACCCAGTACTTC,CASSFRGGEETQYF
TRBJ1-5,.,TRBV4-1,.,TGCGCCAGCAGCCAAATAAGTGGTCCCCAGCATTTT,CASSQISGPQHF
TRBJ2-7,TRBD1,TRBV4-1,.,TGCGCCAGCAGCCGCGTGGGACAGGGGTTCTACGAGCAGTACTTC,CASSRVGQGFYEQYF
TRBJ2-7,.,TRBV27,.,TGTGCCACCTCGGGGTCGAGCTCCTACGAGCAGTACTTC,CATSGSSSYEQYF
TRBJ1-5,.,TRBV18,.,TGTGCCAGCTCACCACGGCTTGGAAGACAGCCCCAGCATTTT,CASSPRLGRQPQHF
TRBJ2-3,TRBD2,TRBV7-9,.,TGTGCCAGCAGCTTAGATCGGCTAGCGGGGCCAGATACGCAGTATTTT,CASSLDRLAGPDTQYF
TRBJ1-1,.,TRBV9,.,TGTGCCAGCAGCGTCGGGGGGCCCACTGAAGCTTTCTTT,CASSVGGPTEAFF
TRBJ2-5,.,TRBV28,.,TGTGCCAGCAGTTTTGAGACCCAGTACTTC,CASSFETQYF
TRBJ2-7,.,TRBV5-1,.,TGCGCCAGCAGCTTGGACGGGGGCAGTGGGTACGAGCAGTACTTC,CASSLDGGSGYEQYF
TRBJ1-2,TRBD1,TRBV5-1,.,TGCGCCAGCAGCTCGACGGGACAGGGGGCCCCCAACTATGGCTACACCTTC,CASSSTGQGAPNYGYTF
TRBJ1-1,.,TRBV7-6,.,TGTGCCAGCAGCGTGGGACTAACAGCTTTCTTT,CASSVGLTAFF
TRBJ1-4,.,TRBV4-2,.,TGTGCCAGCAGCCAAGTGAGTACAGGGAGTATTCACGAAAAACTGTTTTTT,CASSQVSTGSIHEKLFF
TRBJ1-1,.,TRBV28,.,TGTGCCAGCAGTTTCCTACAGGGCAACAAACGGAAAGCTTTCTTT,CASSFLQGNKRKAFF
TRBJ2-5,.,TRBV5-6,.,TGTGCCAGCAGCCAGGGGTTTGGGACCCAGTACTTC,CASSQGFGTQYF
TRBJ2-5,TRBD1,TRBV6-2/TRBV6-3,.,TGTGCCAGCAGTCGGACAGGCCACCAAGAGACCCAGTACTTC,CASSRTGHQETQYF
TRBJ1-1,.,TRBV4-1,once,TGCGCCAGCAGCCAAGATATTTCCAACACTGAAGCTTTCTTT,CASSQDISNTEAFF
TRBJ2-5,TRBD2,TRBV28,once,TGTGCCAGCAGTTTAGGGGGGGGTGGTACAGAGACCCAGTACTTC,CASSLGGGGTETQYF
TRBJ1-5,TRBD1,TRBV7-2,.,TGTGCCAGCAGCCCAGGGGGGGGCAGGGTCGTGAGTCAGCCCCAGCATTTT,CASSPGGGRVVSQPQHF
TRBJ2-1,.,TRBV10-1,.,TGCGCCAGCAGTGGTGGGGCGGAGGCCTACAATGAGCAGTTCTTC,CASSGGAEAYNEQFF
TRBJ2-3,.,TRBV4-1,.,TGCGCCAGCAGCCGTGGCGGCGGGGCTAGCACAGATACGCAGTATTTT,CASSRGGGASTDTQYF
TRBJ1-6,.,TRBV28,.,TGTGCCAGCACCCCCATGGTCGTAACCTATAATTCACCCCTCCACTTT,CASTPMVVTYNSPLHF
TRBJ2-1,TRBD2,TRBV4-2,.,TGTGCCAGCAGCCAGGGGACTAGCGGGACGATTCTCTATGAGCAGTTCTTC,CASSQGTSGTILYEQFF
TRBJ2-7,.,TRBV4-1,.,TGCGCCAGCAGCCAAGACTTCGCGGGAATGTACGAGCAGTACTTC,CASSQDFAGMYEQYF
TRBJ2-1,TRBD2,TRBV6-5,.,TGTGCCAGCAGTTCGAGCGGGAGAACCTACAATGAGCAGTTCTTC,CASSSSGRTYNEQFF
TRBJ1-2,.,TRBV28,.,TGTGCCAGCAGTTTCGACAGCGTCGGTGGCTACACCTTC,CASSFDSVGGYTF
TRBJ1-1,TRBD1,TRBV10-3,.,TGTGCCATCAGGACGACAGGGGGCATGGACACTGAAGCTTTCTTT,CAIRTTGGMDTEAFF
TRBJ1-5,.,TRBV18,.,TGTGCCAGCTCACCCGGCCAGGGCGACCAGCCCCAGCATTTT,CASSPGQGDQPQHF
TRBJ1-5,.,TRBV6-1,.,TGTGCCAGCAGTGAAATGGTGCCCAATCAGCCCCAGCATTTT,CASSEMVPNQPQHF
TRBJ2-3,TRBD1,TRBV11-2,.,TGTGCCAGCAGCTTTAGGGACAGGCGACCCACAGATACGCAGTATTTT,CASSFRDRRPTDTQYF
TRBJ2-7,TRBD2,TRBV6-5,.,TGTGCCAGCATTTTAGGACTAGGAGCGTACGAGCAGTACTTC,CASILGLGAYEQYF
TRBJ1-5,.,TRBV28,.,TGTGCCAGCAGTCCCGACAGAGCGAATCAGCCCCAGCATTTT,CASSPDRANQPQHF
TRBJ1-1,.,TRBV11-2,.,TGTGCCAGCAGCTTAGTAGGTCCGGGGGGGGCCGAAGCTTTCTTT,CASSLVGPGGAEAFF
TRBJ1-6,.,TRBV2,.,TGTGCCAGCAGTGAGGGTCGCACTGGAGTTTCACCCCTCCACTTT,CASSEGRTGVSPLHF
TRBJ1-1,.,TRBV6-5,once,TGTGCCAGCAGTTACTCGAGGGTCTTGAACACTGAAGCTTTCTTT,CASSYSRVLNTEAFF
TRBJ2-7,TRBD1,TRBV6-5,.,TGTGCCAGCAGTTTCCGGGGGACAGGGTCTTACTACGAGCAGTACTTC,CASSFRGTGSYYEQYF
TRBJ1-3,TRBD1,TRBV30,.,TGTGCCTGGGGGGGACAGCTCTCTGGAAACACCATATATTTT,CAWGGQLSGNTIYF
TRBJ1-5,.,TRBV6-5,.,TGTGCCAGCAGTTATTCTCATGGGAGGGATCAGCCCCAGCATTTT,CASSYSHGRDQPQHF
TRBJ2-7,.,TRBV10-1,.,TGCGCCAAAACGCAGGGTTCCTACGAGCAGTACTTC,CAKTQGSYEQYF
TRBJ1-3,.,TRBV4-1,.,TGCGCCTCCAGCCGCGAGCTCTCTGGAAACACCATATATTTT,CASSRELSGNTIYF
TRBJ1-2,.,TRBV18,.,TGTGCCAGCTCACCGGGAGGGGGCTACACCTTC,CASSPGGGYTF
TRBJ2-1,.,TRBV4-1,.,TGCGCCAGCAGCCCAGGAGGGGGGGGCAATGAGCAGTTCTTC,CASSPGGGGNEQFF
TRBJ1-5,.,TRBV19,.,TGTGCCAGTAGTATACTACAGGGAAATCAGCCCCAGCATTTT,CASSILQGNQPQHF
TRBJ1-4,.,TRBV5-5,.,TGTGCCAGCAGCATCAGGGGAGGTAGTGAAAAACTGTTTTTT,CASSIRGGSEKLFF
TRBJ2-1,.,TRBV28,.,TGTGCCAGCAGTTTCGTGGCGGGACCTAGCTCCTACAATGAGCAGTTCTTC,CASSFVAGPSSYNEQFF
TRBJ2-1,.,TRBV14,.,TGTGCCAGCAGCCAAGTCGGAGGGTGGAATGAGCAGTTCTTC,CASSQVGGWNEQFF
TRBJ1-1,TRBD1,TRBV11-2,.,TGTGCCAGCAGCTTCGTCAGGGGGGATGGTGAAGCTTTCTTT,CASSFVRGDGEAFF
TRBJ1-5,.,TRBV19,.,TGTGCCAGTAGTATAGGGGTGGGCAATCAGCCCCAGCATTTT,CASSIGVGNQPQHF
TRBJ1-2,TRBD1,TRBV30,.,TGTGCCTGGAGTATAAGACAGGGGGACGGCTATGGCTACACCTTC,CAWSIRQGDGYGYTF